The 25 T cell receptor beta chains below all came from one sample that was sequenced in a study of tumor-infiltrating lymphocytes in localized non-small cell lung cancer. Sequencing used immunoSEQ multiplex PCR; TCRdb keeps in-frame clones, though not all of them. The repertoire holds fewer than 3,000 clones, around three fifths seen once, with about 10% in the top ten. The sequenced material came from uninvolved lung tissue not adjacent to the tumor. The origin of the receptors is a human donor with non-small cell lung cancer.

CDR3 DNA: TGTGCCAGCAGTTCCAGGGAGGGCAAAAACATTCAGTACTTC. It translates to CASSSREGKNIQYF. The rearrangement links TRBV27 to TRBJ2-4, with 7 bases aligning to TRBD2. Unmatched junction bases numbered 3, after V lost 4 bases and J lost 3 bases. The CDR3 runs to 14 residues. Germline CDR1 MNHEY, CDR2 SMNVEV (reference sequence).

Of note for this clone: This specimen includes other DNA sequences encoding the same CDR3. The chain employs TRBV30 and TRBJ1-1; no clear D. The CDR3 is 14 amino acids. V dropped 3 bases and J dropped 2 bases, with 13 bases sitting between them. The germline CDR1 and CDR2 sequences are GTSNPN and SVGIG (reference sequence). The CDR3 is CAWSDTTRNTEAFF. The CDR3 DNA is TGTGCCTGGAGCGATACAACTCGAAACACTGAAGCTTTCTTT.

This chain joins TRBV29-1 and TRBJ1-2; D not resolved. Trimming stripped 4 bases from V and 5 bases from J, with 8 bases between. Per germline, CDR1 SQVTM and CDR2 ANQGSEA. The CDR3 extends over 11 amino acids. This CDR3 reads CSVGTRYGYTF. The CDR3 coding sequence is TGCAGCGTTGGGACGAGATATGGCTACACCTTC.

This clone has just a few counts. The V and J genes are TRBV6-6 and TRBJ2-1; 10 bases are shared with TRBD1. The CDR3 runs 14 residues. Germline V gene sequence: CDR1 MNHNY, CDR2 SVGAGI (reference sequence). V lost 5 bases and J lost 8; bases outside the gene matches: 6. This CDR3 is CASSDRGLNDEQFF. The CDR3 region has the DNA TGTGCCAGCAGTGACAGGGGGCTTAACGATGAGCAGTTCTTC.

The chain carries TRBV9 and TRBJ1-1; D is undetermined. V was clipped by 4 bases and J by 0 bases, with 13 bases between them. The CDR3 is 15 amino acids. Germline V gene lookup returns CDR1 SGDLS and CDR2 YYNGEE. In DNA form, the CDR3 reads TGTGCCAGCAGCCCCCTACATTCTATGAACACTGAAGCTTTCTTT. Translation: CASSPLHSMNTEAFF.

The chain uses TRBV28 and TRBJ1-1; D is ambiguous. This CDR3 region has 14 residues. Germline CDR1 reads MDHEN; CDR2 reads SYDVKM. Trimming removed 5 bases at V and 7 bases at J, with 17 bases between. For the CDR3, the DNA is TGTGCCAGCAGTCAAGCGGGGAGCTTGAGTGAAGCTTTCTTT. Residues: CASSQAGSLSEAFF.

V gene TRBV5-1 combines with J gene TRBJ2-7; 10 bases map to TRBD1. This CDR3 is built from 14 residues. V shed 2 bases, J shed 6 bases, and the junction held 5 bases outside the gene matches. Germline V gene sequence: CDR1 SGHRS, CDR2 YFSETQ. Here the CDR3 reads CASSFGTGDFEQYF. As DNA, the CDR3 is TGCGCCAGCAGCTTCGGGACAGGGGACTTCGAGCAGTACTTC.

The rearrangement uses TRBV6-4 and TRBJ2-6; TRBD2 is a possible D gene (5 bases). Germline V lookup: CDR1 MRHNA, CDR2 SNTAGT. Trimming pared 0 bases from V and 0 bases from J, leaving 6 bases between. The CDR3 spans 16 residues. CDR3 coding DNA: TGTGCCAGCAGTGACTCGGGGAGCTCTGGGGCCAACGTCCTGACTTTC. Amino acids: CASSDSGSSGANVLTF.

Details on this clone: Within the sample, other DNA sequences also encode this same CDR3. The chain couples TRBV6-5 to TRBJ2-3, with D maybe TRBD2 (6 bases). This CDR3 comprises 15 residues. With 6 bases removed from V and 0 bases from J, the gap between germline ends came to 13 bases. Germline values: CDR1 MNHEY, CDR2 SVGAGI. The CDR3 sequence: CASSLGGVSTDTQYF. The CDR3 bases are TGTGCCAGCAGCCTTGGCGGGGTCAGCACAGATACGCAGTATTTT.

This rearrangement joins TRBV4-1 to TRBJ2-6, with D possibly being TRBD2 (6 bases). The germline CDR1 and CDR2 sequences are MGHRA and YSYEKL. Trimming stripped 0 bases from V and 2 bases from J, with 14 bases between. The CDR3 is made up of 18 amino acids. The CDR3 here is CASSQDGGLGTGANVLTF. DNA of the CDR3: TGCGCCAGCAGCCAAGATGGGGGGTTAGGCACTGGGGCCAACGTCCTGACTTTC.

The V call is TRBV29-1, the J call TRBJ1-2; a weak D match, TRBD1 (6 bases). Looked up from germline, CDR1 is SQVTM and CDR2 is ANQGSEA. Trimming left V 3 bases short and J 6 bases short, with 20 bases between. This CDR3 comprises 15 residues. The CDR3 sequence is CSVDWSAGVGDGYTF. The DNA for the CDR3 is TGCAGCGTTGACTGGTCGGCAGGGGTGGGGGATGGCTACACCTTC.

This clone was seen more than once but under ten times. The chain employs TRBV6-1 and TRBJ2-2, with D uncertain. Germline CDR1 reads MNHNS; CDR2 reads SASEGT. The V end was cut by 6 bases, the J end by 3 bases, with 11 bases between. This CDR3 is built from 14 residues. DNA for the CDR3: TGTGCCAGCAGGGGAAGAGAGGACACCGGGGAGCTGTTTTTT. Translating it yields CASRGREDTGELFF.

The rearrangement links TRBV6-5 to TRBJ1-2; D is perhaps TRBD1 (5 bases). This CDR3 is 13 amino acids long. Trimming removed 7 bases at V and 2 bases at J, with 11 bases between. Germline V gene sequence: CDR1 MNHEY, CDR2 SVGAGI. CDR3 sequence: CASTPGFNYGYTF. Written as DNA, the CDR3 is TGTGCCAGCACTCCAGGGTTCAACTATGGCTACACCTTC.

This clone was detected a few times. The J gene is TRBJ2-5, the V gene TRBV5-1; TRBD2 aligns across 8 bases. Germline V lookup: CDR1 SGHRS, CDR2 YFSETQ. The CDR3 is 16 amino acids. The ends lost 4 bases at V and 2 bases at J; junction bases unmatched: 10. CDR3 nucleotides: TGCGCCAGCAGCGAGGGTAGCGGGAATTTTCAAGAGACCCAGTACTTC. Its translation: CASSEGSGNFQETQYF.

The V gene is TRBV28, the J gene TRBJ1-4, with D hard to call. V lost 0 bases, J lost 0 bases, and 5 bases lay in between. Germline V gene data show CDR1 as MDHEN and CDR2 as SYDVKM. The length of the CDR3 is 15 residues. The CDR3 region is CASSLWSATNEKLFF. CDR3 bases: TGTGCCAGCAGTTTATGGTCCGCAACTAATGAAAAACTGTTTTTT.

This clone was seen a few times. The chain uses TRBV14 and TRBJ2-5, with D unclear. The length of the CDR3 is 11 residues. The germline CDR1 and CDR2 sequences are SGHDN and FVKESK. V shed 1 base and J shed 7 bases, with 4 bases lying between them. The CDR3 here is CASSQAGTQYF. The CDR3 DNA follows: TGTGCCAGCAGCCAAGCCGGGACCCAGTACTTC.

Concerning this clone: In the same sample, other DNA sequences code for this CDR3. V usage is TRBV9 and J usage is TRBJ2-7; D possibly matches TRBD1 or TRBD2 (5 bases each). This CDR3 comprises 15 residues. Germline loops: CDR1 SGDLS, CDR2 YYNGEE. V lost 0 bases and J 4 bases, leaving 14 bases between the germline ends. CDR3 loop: CASSVGGTQTYEQYF. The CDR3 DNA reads TGTGCCAGCAGCGTAGGAGGGACCCAGACTTACGAGCAGTACTTC. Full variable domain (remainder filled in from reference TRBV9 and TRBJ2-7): DSGVTQTPKHLITATGQRVTLRCSPRSGDLSVYWYQQSLDQGLQFLIQYYNGEERAKGNILERFSAQQFPDLHSELNLSSLELGDSALYFCASSVGGTQTYEQYFGPGTRLTVT.

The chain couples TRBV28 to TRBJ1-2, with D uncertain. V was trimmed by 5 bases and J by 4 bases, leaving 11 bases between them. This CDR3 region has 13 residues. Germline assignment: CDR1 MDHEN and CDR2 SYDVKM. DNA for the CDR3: TGTGCCAGCAGTATCCGGACGGGCTATGGCTACACCTTC. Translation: CASSIRTGYGYTF.

CDR3 in amino acids: CASSEAGTDTQYF. The CDR3 coding sequence is TGTGCCAGCAGTGAGGCTGGCACAGATACGCAGTATTTT. The gene calls are TRBV6-4 and TRBJ2-3, with D hard to call. V dropped 3 bases and J dropped 1 base, with 5 bases sitting between them. This CDR3 spans 13 amino acids. Germline V gives CDR1 MRHNA, CDR2 SNTAGT.

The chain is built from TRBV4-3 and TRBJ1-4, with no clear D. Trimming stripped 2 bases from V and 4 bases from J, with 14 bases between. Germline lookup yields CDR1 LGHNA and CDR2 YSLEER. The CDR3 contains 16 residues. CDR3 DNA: TGCGCCAGCAGCCAAAAGGCCCAGTATTTTAATGAAAAACTGTTTTTT. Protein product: CASSQKAQYFNEKLFF.

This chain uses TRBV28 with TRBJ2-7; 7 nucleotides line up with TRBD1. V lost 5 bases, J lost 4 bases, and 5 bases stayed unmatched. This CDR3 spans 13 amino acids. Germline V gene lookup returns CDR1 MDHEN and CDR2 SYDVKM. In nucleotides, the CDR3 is TGTGCCAGCAGTGGGACAGCCCATTACGAGCAGTACTTC. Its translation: CASSGTAHYEQYF.

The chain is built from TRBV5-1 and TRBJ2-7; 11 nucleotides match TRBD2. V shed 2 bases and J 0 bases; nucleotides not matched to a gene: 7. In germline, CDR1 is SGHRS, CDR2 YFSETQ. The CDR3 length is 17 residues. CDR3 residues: CASSFETSGMTSYEQYF. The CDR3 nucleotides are TGCGCCAGCAGCTTCGAGACTAGCGGGATGACCTCCTACGAGCAGTACTTC.

The CDR3 nucleotides are TGCGCCAGCAGCCAAGGGGGCAGGGGAAGTTCGAACATTCAGTACTTC. Translated, it gives CASSQGGRGSSNIQYF. The chain couples TRBV4-1 to TRBJ2-4, with a tentative D call TRBD1 (6 bases). The V end lost 1 base, the J end lost 7 bases, and 17 bases lay between the germline ends. From germline, CDR1 is MGHRA and CDR2 YSYEKL. This CDR3 spans 16 amino acids.

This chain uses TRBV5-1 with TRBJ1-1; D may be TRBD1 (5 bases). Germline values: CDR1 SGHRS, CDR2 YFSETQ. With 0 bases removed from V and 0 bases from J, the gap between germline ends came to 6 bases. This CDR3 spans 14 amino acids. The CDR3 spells CASSLGQMNTEAFF. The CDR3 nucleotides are TGCGCCAGCAGCTTGGGACAGATGAACACTGAAGCTTTCTTT.

CDR3 amino acids: CASTDRLGGRVPYGYTF. DNA for the CDR3: TGTGCCAGCACGGACCGCCTGGGGGGGCGAGTCCCCTATGGCTACACCTTC. The rearrangement links TRBV6-4 to TRBJ1-2; tentative D call: TRBD1 (6 bases). This CDR3 contains 17 residues. Trimming left V 7 bases short and J 4 bases short, with 25 bases between. CDR1 and CDR2 (germline): MRHNA, SNTAGT.